The rows below give T cell receptor beta chains drawn from one sample of a study of post-analysis software for immune sequencing data. TCRdb called the PCR reads again in MiXCR, with one record for every CDR3 protein. The sample includes roughly 400,000 distinct CDR3 sequences, approximately 37% of them seen just once. The sequenced sample consisted of blood. The receptor source for this set is a girl aged 2 to 10 with multiple sclerosis. The CDR3 runs from the conserved cysteine through the conserved F or W.

v_gene	j_gene	CDR3aa
TRBV7-2	TRBJ1-2	CASSLADGTGFYGYTF
TRBV4-1	TRBJ2-2	CASSLTGGRDTGELFF
TRBV20-1	TRBJ2-1	CSAGGQDSYNEQFF
TRBV28	TRBJ2-6	CAITPSGRGANVLTF
TRBV4-1	TRBJ1-1	CASSQDFWGEANTEAFF
TRBV28	TRBJ2-1	CASSFLRRDDEQFF
TRBV4-2	TRBJ2-3	CASSPGRFTQYF
TRBV20-1	TRBJ2-1	CSARTSGDYNEQFF
TRBV4-2	TRBJ2-1	CASSPRGSGGLYNEQFF
TRBV7-2	TRBJ2-3	CASSAGLAGRDTQYF
TRBV28	TRBJ1-4	CASSIRVVDEKLFF
TRBV6-5	TRBJ1-1	CASDGGSNTEAFF
TRBV7-2	TRBJ1-4	CASSWRGVATNEKLFF
TRBV15	TRBJ1-6	CATSTHTSSPPHF
TRBV3-1	TRBJ2-1	CASSQDLGPHNEQFF
TRBV2	TRBJ2-5	CASRAGREQYF
TRBV28	TRBJ2-7	CASHTGNYEQYF
TRBV29-1	TRBJ2-3	CSVDVDTQYF
TRBV20-1	TRBJ2-7	CSAPIVGDSYEQYF
TRBV4-2	TRBJ2-7	CASSQVLADSSYEQYF
TRBV3-1	TRBJ1-2	CASSHFDRFYYGYTF
TRBV5-1	-	CASTSAGTPCPEQYF
TRBV24-1	TRBJ2-1	CATSDLQDKTNEQFF
TRBV29-1	TRBJ2-1	CSVFSGTDEQFF
TRBV28	-	CASSIASRVGNEQYF
TRBV6-2/TRBV6-3	TRBJ2-3	CASSRTSGNTDTQYF
TRBV12-3/TRBV12-4	TRBJ1-2	CASGLAGGYGYTF
TRBV7-3	TRBJ2-1	CASSLRELSSYNEQFF
TRBV18	TRBJ2-7	CASSPQDGSYEQYF
TRBV28	TRBJ2-5	CATRRRILSWYF
TRBV7-2	TRBJ1-2	CASSLSGHGYTF
TRBV15	TRBJ2-2	CATSRDLIAGVTGELFF
TRBV7-2	TRBJ1-5	CASSLHGNQPQHF
TRBV7-9	TRBJ1-5	CASSADYSNQPQHF
TRBV5-8	TRBJ2-1	CASSLFFRLAGNNEQFF
TRBV18	TRBJ2-3	CASARTGAPTDTQYF
TRBV9	TRBJ2-4	CASSPRTAKNIQYF
TRBV12-3/TRBV12-4	TRBJ1-5	CASSRDIRQPQHF
TRBV7-9	TRBJ2-5	CASSEGGGQETQYF
TRBV6-1	TRBJ2-3	CASSERSGGTDTQYF
TRBV12-3/TRBV12-4	TRBJ1-5	CASKSSGTLNQPQHF
TRBV20-1	TRBJ1-1	CSARYGAGLGAFF
TRBV12-3/TRBV12-4	TRBJ1-1	CASRSDRYEAFF
TRBV11-1	TRBJ2-1	CASSPNSGYRFF
TRBV5-1	TRBJ2-7	CASSGRGDSYEQYF
TRBV2	TRBJ2-7	CASSNDGSYEQYF
TRBV14	TRBJ1-1	CASSQPPGSPEAFF
TRBV18	TRBJ2-4	CASSSRQGRDIQYF
TRBV6-5	TRBJ1-1	CASSYTKRDTEAFF